The clone carrying this TCR beta chain was counted a few times. Its antigen remains unknown. The V end was cut by 5 bases, the J end by 11 bases, with 15 bases between. The germline V gene has CDR1 SEHNR and CDR2 FQNEAQ (reference sequence). The CDR3 runs 12 residues. Regarding the study as a whole: The larger-cohort validation was restricted to a single TCR beta V-J rearrangement rather than whole repertoires.

Full-length variable regions came from constant-region reverse primers plus semi-nested Nested Universal Primer A PCR. TCRdb redid the calling of the 5' RACE reads with MiXCR, one entry per CDR3 protein. The table records around 29,000 distinct CDR3 sequences, approximately 27% of them present only once. The receptor was isolated from a female donor with breast cancer. Specimen: naive CD4+ T cells sorted from a lymph node. Subset indicated: naive CD4+ T cells, CD4+CD45RA+CD25-. V gene TRBV7-9 combines with J gene TRBJ1-1; unclear D gene. CDR3 sequence reads: CASSMVRERAFF. The CDR3 coding sequence is TGTGCCAGCAGCATGGTGAGGGAACGGGCTTTCTTT.